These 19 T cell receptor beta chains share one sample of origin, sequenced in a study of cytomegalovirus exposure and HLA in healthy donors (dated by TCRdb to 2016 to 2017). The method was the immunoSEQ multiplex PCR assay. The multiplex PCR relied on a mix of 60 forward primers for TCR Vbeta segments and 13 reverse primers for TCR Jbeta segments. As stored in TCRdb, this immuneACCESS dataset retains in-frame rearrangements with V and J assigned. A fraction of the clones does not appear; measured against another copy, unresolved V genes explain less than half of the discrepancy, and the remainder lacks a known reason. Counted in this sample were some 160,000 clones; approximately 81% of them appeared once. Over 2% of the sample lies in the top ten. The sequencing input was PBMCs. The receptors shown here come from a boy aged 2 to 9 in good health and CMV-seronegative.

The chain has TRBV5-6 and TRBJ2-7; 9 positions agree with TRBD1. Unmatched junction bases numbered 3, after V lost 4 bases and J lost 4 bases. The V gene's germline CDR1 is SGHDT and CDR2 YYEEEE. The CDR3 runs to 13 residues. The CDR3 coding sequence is TGTGCCAGCAGCGTGGACAGGGGTTACGAGCAGTACTTC. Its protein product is CASSVDRGYEQYF.

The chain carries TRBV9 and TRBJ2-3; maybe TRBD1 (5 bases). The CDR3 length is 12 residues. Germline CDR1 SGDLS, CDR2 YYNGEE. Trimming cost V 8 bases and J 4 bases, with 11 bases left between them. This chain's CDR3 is CASEPTADTQYF. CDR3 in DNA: TGTGCCAGTGAACCGACAGCAGATACGCAGTATTTT.

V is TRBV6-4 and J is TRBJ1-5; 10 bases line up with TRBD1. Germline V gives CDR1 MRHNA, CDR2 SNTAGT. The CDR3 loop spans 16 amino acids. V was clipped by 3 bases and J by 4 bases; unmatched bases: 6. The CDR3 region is CASSEGTGERNQPQHF. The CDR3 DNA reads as TGTGCCAGCAGTGAGGGGACAGGGGAAAGGAATCAGCCCCAGCATTTT.

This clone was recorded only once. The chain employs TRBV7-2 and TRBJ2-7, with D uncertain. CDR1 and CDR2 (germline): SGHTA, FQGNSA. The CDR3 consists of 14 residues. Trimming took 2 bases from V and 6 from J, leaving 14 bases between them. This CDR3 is CASSLFYDTSEQYF. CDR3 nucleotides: TGTGCCAGCAGCTTATTTTATGACACATCCGAGCAGTACTTC.

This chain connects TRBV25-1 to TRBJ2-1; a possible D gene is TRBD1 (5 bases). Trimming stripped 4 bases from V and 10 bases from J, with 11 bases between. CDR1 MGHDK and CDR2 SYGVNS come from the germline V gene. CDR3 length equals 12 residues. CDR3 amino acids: CASSAQGWEQFF. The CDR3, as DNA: TGTGCCAGCAGTGCTCAGGGTTGGGAGCAGTTCTTC. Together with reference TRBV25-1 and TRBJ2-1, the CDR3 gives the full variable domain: EADIYQTPRYLVIGTGKKITLECSQTMGHDKMYWYQQDPGMELHLIHYSYGVNSTEKGDLSSESTVSRIRTEHFPLTLESARPSHTSQYLCASSAQGWEQFFGPGTRLTVL.

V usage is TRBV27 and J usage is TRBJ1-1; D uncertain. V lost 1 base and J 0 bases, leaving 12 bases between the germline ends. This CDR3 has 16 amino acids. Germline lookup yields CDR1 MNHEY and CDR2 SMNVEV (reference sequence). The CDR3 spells CASSLLFDFMNTEAFF. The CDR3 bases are TGTGCCAGCAGTTTATTATTCGACTTCATGAACACTGAAGCTTTCTTT.

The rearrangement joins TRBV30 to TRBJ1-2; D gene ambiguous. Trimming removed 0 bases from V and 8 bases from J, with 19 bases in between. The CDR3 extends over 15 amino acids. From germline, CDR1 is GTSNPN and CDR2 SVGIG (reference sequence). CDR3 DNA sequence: TGTGCCTGGAGTGTACGTAAGACTTGGACTTTCGGCTACACCTTC. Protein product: CAWSVRKTWTFGYTF.

CDR3 sequence reads: CASIPWGQGGYTF. DNA for the CDR3: TGTGCCAGCATACCGTGGGGGCAAGGGGGCTACACCTTC. J is TRBJ1-2 and V is TRBV11-2; a weak D match, TRBD1 (6 bases). V was trimmed by 7 bases and J by 8 bases, leaving 17 bases between them. CDR1 and CDR2 from the germline V gene are SGHAT and FQNNGV. This CDR3 region has 13 residues. The whole variable domain, remainder taken from reference TRBV11-2 and TRBJ1-2, is EAGVAQSPRYKIIEKRQSVAFWCNPISGHATLYWYQQILGQGPKLLIQFQNNGVVDDSQLPKDRFSAERLKGVDSTLKIQPAKLEDSAVYLCASIPWGQGGYTFGSGTRLTVV.

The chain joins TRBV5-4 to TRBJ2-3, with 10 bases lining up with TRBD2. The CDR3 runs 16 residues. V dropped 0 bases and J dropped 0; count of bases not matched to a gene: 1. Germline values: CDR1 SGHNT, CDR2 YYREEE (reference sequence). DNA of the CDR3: TGTGCCAGCAGCTTGGGGACTAGCGGAAGCACAGATACGCAGTATTTT. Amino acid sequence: CASSLGTSGSTDTQYF.

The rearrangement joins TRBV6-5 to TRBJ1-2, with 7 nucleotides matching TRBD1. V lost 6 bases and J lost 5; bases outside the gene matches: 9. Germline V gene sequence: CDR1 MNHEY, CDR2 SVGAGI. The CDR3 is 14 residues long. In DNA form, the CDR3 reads TGTGCCAGCAGGCAGACAGGGAGTGGGTATGGCTACACCTTC. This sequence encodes CASRQTGSGYGYTF.

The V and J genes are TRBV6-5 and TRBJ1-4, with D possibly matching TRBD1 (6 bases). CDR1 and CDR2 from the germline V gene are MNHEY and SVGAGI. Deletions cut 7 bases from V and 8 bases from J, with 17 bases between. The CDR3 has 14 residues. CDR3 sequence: CASKPSRDTEKLFF. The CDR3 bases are TGTGCCAGCAAACCATCGAGGGACACCGAAAAACTGTTTTTT.

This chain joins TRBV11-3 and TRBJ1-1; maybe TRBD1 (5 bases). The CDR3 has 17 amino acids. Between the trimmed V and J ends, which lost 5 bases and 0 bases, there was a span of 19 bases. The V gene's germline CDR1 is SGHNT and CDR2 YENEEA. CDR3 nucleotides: TGTGCCAGCAGCGCAAACCCAGGGAGCGGGATGAACACTGAAGCTTTCTTT. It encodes CASSANPGSGMNTEAFF.

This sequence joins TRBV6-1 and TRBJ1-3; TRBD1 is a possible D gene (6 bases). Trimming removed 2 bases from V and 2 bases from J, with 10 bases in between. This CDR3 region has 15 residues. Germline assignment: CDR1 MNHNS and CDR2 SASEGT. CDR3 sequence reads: CASSEYQGPGNTIYF. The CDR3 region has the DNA TGTGCCAGCAGTGAATACCAGGGGCCTGGAAACACCATATATTTT.

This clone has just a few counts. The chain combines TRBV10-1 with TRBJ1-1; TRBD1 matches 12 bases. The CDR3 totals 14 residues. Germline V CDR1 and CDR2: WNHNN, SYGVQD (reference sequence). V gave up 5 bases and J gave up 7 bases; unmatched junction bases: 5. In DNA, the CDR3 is TGCGCCAGCAGTAGGGACAGGGGGCAGAGTGAAGCTTTCTTT. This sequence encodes CASSRDRGQSEAFF.

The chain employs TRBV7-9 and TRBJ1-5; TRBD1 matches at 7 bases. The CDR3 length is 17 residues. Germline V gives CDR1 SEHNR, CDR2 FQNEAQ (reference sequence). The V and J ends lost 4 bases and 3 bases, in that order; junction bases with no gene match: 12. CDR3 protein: CASSSGVDRAINQPQHF. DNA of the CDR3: TGTGCCAGCAGCTCAGGAGTAGACAGGGCTATCAATCAGCCCCAGCATTTT.

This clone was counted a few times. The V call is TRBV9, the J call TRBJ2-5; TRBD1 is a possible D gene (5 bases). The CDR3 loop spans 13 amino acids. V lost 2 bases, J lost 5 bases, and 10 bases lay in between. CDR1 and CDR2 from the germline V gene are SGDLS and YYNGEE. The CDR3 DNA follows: TGTGCCAGCAGCGTTAGGGGTGGGGAGACCCAGTACTTC. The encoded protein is CASSVRGGETQYF.

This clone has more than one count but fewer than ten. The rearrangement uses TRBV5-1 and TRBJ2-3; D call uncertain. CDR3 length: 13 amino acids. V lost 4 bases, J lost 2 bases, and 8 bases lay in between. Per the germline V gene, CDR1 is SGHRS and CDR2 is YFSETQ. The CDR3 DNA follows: TGCGCCAGCAGCATCCACTACACAGATACGCAGTATTTT. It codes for CASSIHYTDTQYF.

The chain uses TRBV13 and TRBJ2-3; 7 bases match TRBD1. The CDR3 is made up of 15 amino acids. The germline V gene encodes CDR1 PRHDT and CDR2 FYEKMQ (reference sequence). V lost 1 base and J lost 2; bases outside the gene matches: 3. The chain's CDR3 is CASSLVGQATDTQYF. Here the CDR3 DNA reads TGTGCCAGCAGCTTAGTTGGACAGGCCACAGATACGCAGTATTTT.

In DNA form, the CDR3 reads TGCGCCAGCAGCCAAGGACAGGGCACCGGGGAGCTGTTTTTT. Its translation is CASSQGQGTGELFF. The V call is TRBV4-1, the J call TRBJ2-2, with 7 bases that match TRBD1. The CDR3 length is 14 residues. From germline, CDR1 is MGHRA and CDR2 YSYEKL. The junction had 0 bases not matched to a gene; V was cut back by 1 base and J by 4 bases.